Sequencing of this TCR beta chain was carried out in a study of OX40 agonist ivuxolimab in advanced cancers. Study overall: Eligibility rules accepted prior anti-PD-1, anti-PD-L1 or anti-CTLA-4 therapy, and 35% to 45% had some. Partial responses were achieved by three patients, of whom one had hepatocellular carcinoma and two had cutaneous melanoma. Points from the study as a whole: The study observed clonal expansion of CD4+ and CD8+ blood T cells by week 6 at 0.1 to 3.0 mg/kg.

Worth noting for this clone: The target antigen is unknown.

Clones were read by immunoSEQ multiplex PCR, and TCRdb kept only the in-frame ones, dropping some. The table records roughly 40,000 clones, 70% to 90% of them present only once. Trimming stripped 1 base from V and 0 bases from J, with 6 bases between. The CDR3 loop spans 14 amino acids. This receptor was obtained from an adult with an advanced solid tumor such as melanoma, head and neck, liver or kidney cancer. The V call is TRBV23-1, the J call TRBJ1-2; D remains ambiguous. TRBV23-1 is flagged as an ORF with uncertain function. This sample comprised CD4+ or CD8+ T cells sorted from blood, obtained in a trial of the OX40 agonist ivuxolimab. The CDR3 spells CASSQWATNYGYTF. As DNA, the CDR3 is TGCGCCAGCAGTCAATGGGCCACTAACTATGGCTACACCTTC.